The T cell receptor (beta chain) under discussion was sequenced for a study of cytomegalovirus exposure and HLA in healthy donors. The study, taken as a whole, reports: Analysis performed later showed TCR beta chains linked to HLA being more clonally expanded than equally common others.

Primers for the PCR totalled 60 Vbeta and 13 Jbeta. Produced via immunoSEQ multiplex PCR; TCRdb's table is partial and in-frame only. The table lists 120,000 or so clones, 80% of them singletons. This clone turned up a few times. The antigen remains undetermined. This CDR3 spans 17 amino acids. Germline V gene sequence: CDR1 SGHRS, CDR2 YFSETQ. V dropped 10 bases and J dropped 0 bases, with 23 bases sitting between them. V and J are TRBV5-1 and TRBJ1-5, with no clear D. Sequencing was carried out using PBMCs. The TCR comes from a female donor in good health and CMV-seronegative. In DNA form, the CDR3 reads TGCGCCGGGAGATCCGGAGAGTTCTCTAGTAGCAATCAGCCCCAGCATTTT. Its translation is CAGRSGEFSSSNQPQHF.